This T cell receptor (beta chain) was sequenced for a study of T cells in Graves' hyperthyroidism and ophthalmopathy. Researchers took RNA transcripts and amplified the TCR beta CDR3 regions from them. A first-round RT-PCR of the TCR CDR3 used the HTBI primer set. TCRdb re-derived calls from the multiplex PCR reads in MiXCR, one entry per CDR3 protein. The sample lists 400,000 to 500,000 distinct CDR3 sequences, under 15% seen once, with roughly an eighth in the top ten. The study's findings and limits: Blood also held most thyroid clonotypes expanded beyond 0.001.

Notes on this clonotype: No antigen is known for it. Being one base from a much bigger clone, this may be a read error.

The V end lost 6 bases, the J end lost 7 bases, and 10 bases lay between the germline ends. Per the germline V gene, CDR1 is SNHLY and CDR2 is FYNNEI. The CDR3 is 11 amino acids. Sample: blood. V and J are TRBV2 and TRBJ2-7; D possibly corresponds to TRBD1 (6 bases). The receptor was isolated from a young man with Graves' ophthalmopathy. The CDR3 loop reads CASRGQGEQYF. The CDR3 coding sequence is TGTGCCAGCAGGGGCCAGGGGGAGCAGTACTTC.